This entry is about one T cell receptor beta chain. No antigen is known for it. This entry comes from a study of T cell responses to AZD1222 COVID-19 vaccine. Study outcomes and limitations: Spike was spanned by vaccine-associated CD4 TCRs, with dominance at 160-218 and 743-854.

CDR1 is SGHKS, CDR2 YYEKEE, per germline (reference sequence). Trimming took off 1 base at V and 7 bases at J, with 14 bases between the two ends. The length of the CDR3 is 14 residues. Data came from immunoSEQ multiplex PCR; TCRdb stores just in-frame clones and leaves some out. Of 98,000 or so clones listed, 93% are singletons. The sequence derives from an adult in good health. The rearrangement joins TRBV5-5 to TRBJ1-2; the D is unclear. Sequences were derived from peripheral blood, sampled on day 0 of AZD1222 vaccination. Written as DNA, the CDR3 is TGTGCCAGCAGCTTGCCCGGCCTCCTCAGTGGCTACACCTTC. It is translated as CASSLPGLLSGYTF.